These 6 T cell receptor beta chains originate from one sample sequenced in a study of cytomegalovirus exposure and HLA in healthy donors. Profiled with immunoSEQ multiplex PCR; TCRdb holds only in-frame clones, not every one. This table has about 170,000 clones, about 95% appearing once. Sequencing used PBMCs. Every receptor here comes from a woman aged 18-35 years in good health and CMV-seronegative.

This clone was seen just once. This rearrangement joins TRBV6-5 to TRBJ2-3, with D perhaps TRBD1 (6 bases). V lost 2 bases and J 2 bases, leaving 11 bases between the germline ends. The CDR3 runs to 15 residues. Germline CDR1 is MNHEY and CDR2 is SVGAGI. In DNA, the CDR3 is TGTGCCAGCAGTTACACGAGGGGGATCACAGATACGCAGTATTTT. Amino acid sequence: CASSYTRGITDTQYF.

V and J are TRBV5-4 and TRBJ2-5; 11 bases agree with TRBD1. From germline, CDR1 is SGHNT and CDR2 YYREEE (reference sequence). This CDR3 has 16 residues. Unmatched junction bases numbered 5, after V lost 0 bases and J lost 4 bases. CDR3 sequence: CASSLGWDRGSETQYF. CDR3 nucleotides: TGTGCCAGCAGCTTGGGATGGGACAGGGGGTCAGAGACCCAGTACTTC.

This clone was detected once. The chain carries TRBV9 and TRBJ2-3; D may be TRBD2 (5 bases). Germline V gene sequence: CDR1 SGDLS, CDR2 YYNGEE. This CDR3 has 15 residues. Trimming pared 3 bases from V and 3 bases from J, leaving 14 bases between. CDR3 protein: CASSGVAGGTDTQYF. The CDR3 DNA follows: TGTGCCAGCAGCGGGGTGGCGGGCGGTACAGATACGCAGTATTTT.

This chain joins TRBV7-2 and TRBJ2-3, with 9 bases that match TRBD2. The CDR3 is 19 amino acids. V gave up 1 base and J gave up 1 base; unmatched junction bases: 12. Germline assignment: CDR1 SGHTA and CDR2 FQGNSA. The CDR3 loop is CASSLEILAGDVGTDTQYF. The DNA for the CDR3 is TGTGCCAGCAGCTTAGAGATATTAGCGGGGGACGTTGGCACAGATACGCAGTATTTT.

This chain uses TRBV9 with TRBJ1-6; D is unresolved. Deletions cut 0 bases from V and 6 bases from J, with 16 bases between. Germline V gene lookup returns CDR1 SGDLS and CDR2 YYNGEE. This CDR3 spans 17 amino acids. As DNA, the CDR3 is TGTGCCAGCAGCGTAGGGTGGTGGGTTGAGGGTAATTCACCCCTCCACTTT. Its translation is CASSVGWWVEGNSPLHF. The variable domain in full, with the rest retrieved from reference TRBV9 and TRBJ1-6, is DSGVTQTPKHLITATGQRVTLRCSPRSGDLSVYWYQQSLDQGLQFLIQYYNGEERAKGNILERFSAQQFPDLHSELNLSSLELGDSALYFCASSVGWWVEGNSPLHFGNGTRLTVT.

The gene calls are TRBV7-6 and TRBJ1-1, with TRBD1 matching 7 bases. CDR3 size: 15 residues. The V segment lost 5 bases and the J segment 2 bases; nucleotides outside the gene matches: 8. Germline V gene data show CDR1 as SGHVS and CDR2 as FNYEAQ. Here the CDR3 DNA reads TGTGCCAGCAGCCAGGGGGACGGGCTAAACACTGAAGCTTTCTTT. It is translated as CASSQGDGLNTEAFF.